The T cell receptor beta chain described here comes from a study of cytomegalovirus exposure and HLA in healthy donors. Each donor's status was that of a healthy bone marrow donor. Trimming shortened V by 6 bases and J by 7 bases, and 10 bases separated the two germline ends. CDR3 size: 13 residues. CDR1 SGHTA and CDR2 FQGNSA come from the germline V gene. PCR used 60 Vbeta primers and 13 Jbeta primers. The protocol was immunoSEQ multiplex PCR, while the TCRdb copy is restricted to in-frame clones and leaves out a portion. The table lists around 90,000 clones, roughly 85% of them singletons. Material: PBMCs. This chain links TRBV7-2 with TRBJ1-6, with D possibly TRBD1 on 6 matching bases. The source of this sequence is a man aged 40-50 years in good health and CMV-seropositive. The CDR3, as DNA: TGTGCCAGCAGTCGAGGGGGAAATTCACCCCTCCACTTT. This sequence encodes CASSRGGNSPLHF.